This T cell receptor (beta chain) is from a study of vaccination and CD4 T cells after COVID-19. Study-wide results and limits: The study examined relatively few convalescent patients and included no early post-infection timepoints.

This clonotype was detected only a few times. Its antigen is still unknown. Germline CDR1 is SNHLY and CDR2 is FYNNEI. The CDR3 contains 14 residues. Trimming cost V 6 bases and J 4 bases, with 12 bases left between them. The Oncomine TCR Beta short-read assay generated sequence data from the DNA of cultured CD4+ T cells. TCRdb re-analysed the PCR reads in MiXCR, keeping a single row per CDR3 protein. Of some 11,000 distinct CDR3 sequences listed, roughly 46% were seen once; the top ten hold approximately 35%. The sample's treatment: roughly ten-day PBMC culture with coronavirus spike peptide pools or control peptides (ViraFEST assay). Following expansion of antigen-specific T cells with peptide pools, ViraFEST then sequenced TCRs. The authors cultured approximately 2 million PBMCs per well with about 10 IU/ml IL-2 and about 9.4 ug/ml peptide pools.

V and J are TRBV2 and TRBJ2-2; D not resolved. The sequencing input was CD4+ T cells from blood, cultured in vitro. The TCR was taken from a human donor who had recovered from COVID-19. The CDR3 nucleotides are TGTGCCAGCAGGGCCGATTTCCCCACCGGGGAGCTGTTTTTT. Translated, it gives CASRADFPTGELFF.